Given below is one T cell receptor (beta chain) in context. Antigen unknown. There are 15 residues in the CDR3. V trimming: 4 bases; J trimming: 0 bases; junction bases outside the gene matches: 0. Germline lookup yields CDR1 SNHLY and CDR2 FYNNEI. The sample originates from a study of cytomegalovirus exposure and HLA in healthy donors. General study findings and limits: TCR association rates varied by HLA locus in a later analysis, with DRB1 highest and HLA-C lowest. Per a later analysis, 15,000 to 20,000 TCR beta sequences showed association with HLA alleles at 0.05 false discovery rate. The authors judged a highly shared variant cluster likely a sequencing artifact.

The study ran its PCR with 60 Vbeta and 13 Jbeta primers. The repertoire was sequenced with immunoSEQ multiplex PCR; TCRdb's copy has only in-frame clones and lacks some. This sample has some 71,000 clones; 74% occur once, and the top ten carry approximately 21%. Sequenced: PBMCs. The source is a woman aged 25 to 45 in good health and CMV-seropositive. The rearrangement joins TRBV2 to TRBJ2-7, with TRBD2 identical over 13 bases. CDR3 nucleotide sequence: TGTGCCAGCAGTGGGACTAGCGGGAGCTCCTACGAGCAGTACTTC. It translates to CASSGTSGSSYEQYF.